This TCR beta chain was retrieved from a study of human T cells and chemical hapten exposure. Background on the study: TCR yields per sample varied mostly from small pooled library volume differences. The study, taken as a whole, reports: While controls formed fewer of them, expanded TCRs formed significantly more large CDR3 similarity clusters. The study found that PT1 expanded TCR counts correlated positively with patch test score. DPC sensitization did not alter TCRs above 1 in 1000 frequency.

TCRdb recomputed calls from the RACE reads with MiXCR, one row per CDR3 protein. The sample lists 350,000 to 400,000 distinct CDR3 sequences; about 6% were seen once. This clonotype was found a few times. Its target is not known. Described time point: patch test 2, 6 weeks after DPC sensitization. Noted treatment: therapeutic diphenylcyclopropenone sensitization with weekly scalp DPC. Deletions cut 1 base from V and 2 bases from J, with 22 bases between. This CDR3 is built from 19 residues. In germline, CDR1 is MNHNS, CDR2 SASEGT. The receptor comes from a woman aged 18-29 years with alopecia areata. Some clones in this sample may be carry-over from other donors' samples. The sequencing used whole blood, collected in connection with sensitization to the hapten diphenylcyclopropenone (DPC). The rearrangement uses TRBV6-1 and TRBJ2-3, with D unclear. The CDR3 nucleotides are TGTGCCAGCAGTGAAGGACGGGCAGTCCCCCACCCTTTCACAGATACGCAGTATTTT. Translated: CASSEGRAVPHPFTDTQYF.